The 21 T cell receptor beta chains listed next were all sequenced from one sample in a study of identical twins. TCRdb analysed the 5' RACE reads with MiXCR anew, one entry per CDR3 protein. The sample records about 340,000 distinct CDR3 sequences, 12% being singletons. This sample was shared with a second study, whose subject was yellow fever vaccine responses in identical twins.

The sequencing sample was made of CD8+ T cells sorted from blood. The receptors were sampled from a young woman in good health.

The rearrangement joins TRBV28 to TRBJ2-1; 10 bases match TRBD2. Germline loops: CDR1 MDHEN, CDR2 SYDVKM. V lost 2 bases to trimming and J lost 5 bases; unmatched junction nucleotides: 21. This CDR3 is 21 amino acids long. The DNA of the CDR3 is TGTGCCAGCAGTTTAGGGCTCTGGACTAGCGGTTCCACAACCCATCACAATGAGCAGTTCTTC. Translation: CASSLGLWTSGSTTHHNEQFF.

This clonotype appeared a few times. V usage is TRBV11-2 and J usage is TRBJ2-3; D gene uncertain. Germline values: CDR1 SGHAT, CDR2 FQNNGV. V shed 3 bases and J shed 6 bases, with 13 bases lying between them. CDR3 length equals 14 residues. The CDR3 loop is CASSLEIGTDTQYF. The CDR3 DNA is TGTGCCAGCAGCTTGGAAATAGGTACCGATACGCAGTATTTT.

The chain is built from TRBV27 and TRBJ1-1; 8 nucleotides match TRBD1. The CDR3 is 14 amino acids. The V gene end was trimmed by 4 bases and the J gene end by 3 bases; junction bases not matched to a gene: 4. Per the germline V gene, CDR1 is MNHEY and CDR2 is SMNVEV (reference sequence). The CDR3 sequence: CASSSDRVDTEAFF. The CDR3 nucleotides are TGTGCCAGCAGTTCGGACAGGGTTGACACTGAAGCTTTCTTT.

CDR3 coding DNA: TGTGCCAGCAGTCCTAGCGGGGGACCGGGAGATACGCAGTATTTT. This encodes CASSPSGGPGDTQYF. The chain carries TRBV6-1 and TRBJ2-3, with 10 positions matching TRBD2. The CDR3 sequence is 15 residues long. Germline V CDR1 and CDR2: MNHNS, SASEGT. V was pared by 5 bases and J by 5 bases, with 7 bases of the junction left unmatched.

The chain couples TRBV12-3 or TRBV12-4 to TRBJ2-5; D uncertain. The V end lost 6 bases, the J end lost 0 bases, and 17 bases lay between the germline ends. The CDR3 covers 16 residues. CDR3 region: CASSDLGYSYQETQYF. The DNA for the CDR3 is TGTGCCAGCAGCGACCTGGGGTATTCGTACCAAGAGACCCAGTACTTC.

This clonotype has a handful of counts. This rearrangement joins TRBV3-1 to TRBJ2-1; 8 positions agree with TRBD2. Trimming removed 2 bases from V and 6 bases from J; junction bases left unmatched: 24. The CDR3 is 21 residues long. CDR1 LGHDT and CDR2 YNNKEL come from the germline V gene (reference sequence). The CDR3 loop reads CASSQSIPPRDGRVLGNEQFF. CDR3 nucleotide sequence: TGTGCCAGCAGCCAATCGATTCCCCCCAGAGACGGGAGGGTACTCGGCAATGAGCAGTTCTTC.

This clonotype has more than one count but fewer than ten. The V and J genes are TRBV11-1 and TRBJ2-1; TRBD2 agrees at 10 bases. The germline V gene has CDR1 SGHAT and CDR2 FQDESV (reference sequence). The CDR3 contains 17 residues. Trimming removed 2 bases from V and 1 base from J; junction bases left unmatched: 5. The CDR3 region has the DNA TGTGCCAGCAGCTTAATGGCTAGCGGGAGTTCCTACAATGAGCAGTTCTTC. It encodes CASSLMASGSSYNEQFF.

In this sample, this clonotype turned up many times. V gene TRBV29-1 combines with J gene TRBJ2-7, with TRBD1 identical over 10 bases. Germline V CDR1 and CDR2: SQVTM, ANQGSEA. The CDR3 consists of 15 residues. Trimming cost V 4 bases and J 3 bases; bases outside gene matches: 9. CDR3 residues: CSVVSRDRGIYEQYF. The CDR3 region has the DNA TGCAGCGTTGTCAGCCGGGACAGGGGTATCTACGAGCAGTACTTC.

This clonotype has only a few counts. For the CDR3, the DNA is TGCAGTGCTAGAGAGGGAGAGCGGGGGGGCATAGAGACCCAGTACTTC. Translation gives CSAREGERGGIETQYF. The chain combines TRBV20-1 with TRBJ2-5, with TRBD2 identical over 10 bases. The CDR3 loop spans 16 amino acids. Unmatched junction bases numbered 8, after V lost 0 bases and J lost 4 bases. The germline V gene encodes CDR1 DFQATT and CDR2 SNEGSKA (reference sequence).

A few counts support this clonotype. The rearrangement links TRBV7-9 to TRBJ2-1; 7 bases are a match to TRBD2. This CDR3 has 15 amino acids. CDR1 and CDR2 from the germline V gene are SEHNR and FQNEAQ (reference sequence). V trimming: 5 bases; J trimming: 3 bases; junction bases outside the gene matches: 7. The CDR3 DNA sequence: TGTGCCAGCAGCCTCCAGCGGGGTGTCTACAATGAGCAGTTCTTC. Its protein is CASSLQRGVYNEQFF.

About this clonotype itself: This could be a read error, since a much larger clone is one nucleotide away. The rearrangement joins TRBV6-6 to TRBJ2-1, with 9 bases aligning to TRBD2. CDR1 is MNHNY, CDR2 SVGAGI, per germline (reference sequence). The CDR3 loop spans 13 amino acids. V was clipped by 6 bases and J by 5 bases; unmatched bases: 2. The CDR3 loop reads CASRSSGNNEQFF. Here the CDR3 DNA reads TGTGCCAGCAGGTCTAGCGGGAACAATGAGCAGTTCTTC.

There are a few counts of this clonotype. The CDR3 spells CASSSPASGRAPDTQYF. CDR3 bases: TGTGCCAGCAGTTCCCCCGCTAGCGGGAGGGCTCCAGATACGCAGTATTTT. The J gene is TRBJ2-3, the V gene TRBV28; 12 nucleotides agree with TRBD2. The CDR3 has 17 residues. V shed 4 bases and J 4 bases; nucleotides not matched to a gene: 9. CDR1 is MDHEN, CDR2 SYDVKM, per germline.

The rearrangement joins TRBV9 to TRBJ2-5, with D tentatively TRBD1 or TRBD2 (5 bases each). Trimming left V 3 bases short and J 1 base short, with 13 bases between. Germline V gene lookup returns CDR1 SGDLS and CDR2 YYNGEE. CDR3 size: 15 residues. The CDR3 DNA reads as TGTGCCAGCAGCGCTCGGGACCTCGGCCAAGAGACCCAGTACTTC. Its translation: CASSARDLGQETQYF.

The V and J genes are TRBV3-1 and TRBJ2-2, with 7 bases lining up with TRBD2. Looked up from germline, CDR1 is LGHDT and CDR2 is YNNKEL (reference sequence). The CDR3 consists of 17 residues. V shed 0 bases, J shed 7 bases, and the junction held 11 bases outside the gene matches. CDR3 coding DNA: TGTGCCAGCAGCCAAGATTCGCTAACGGGAGGTTTCGGGGAGCTGTTTTTT. It codes for CASSQDSLTGGFGELFF.

This clonotype was counted only a few times. V and J are TRBV2 and TRBJ2-2, with D possibly being TRBD1 (5 bases). CDR1 and CDR2 from the germline V gene are SNHLY and FYNNEI. V was pared by 3 bases and J by 1 base, with 12 bases between. There are 16 residues in the CDR3. CDR3 nucleotides: TGTGCCAGCAGTGACTGGACAACAAAGAACACCGGGGAGCTGTTTTTT. This encodes CASSDWTTKNTGELFF.

The chain links TRBV21-1 to TRBJ2-2; the table assigns TRBD1, which was not confirmed against the DNA. TRBV21-1 is deemed a pseudogene. This CDR3 is 20 amino acids long. In DNA, the CDR3 is TGTGCCAGCAGCACAAAATCAGTTGATCTACAGGGTTCGCTCACCGGGGAGCTGTTTTTT. As protein: CASSTKSVDLQGSLTGELFF.

This sequence joins TRBV2 and TRBJ2-1; 7 bases map to TRBD2. The ends lost 0 bases at V and 5 bases at J; junction bases unmatched: 10. The V gene's germline CDR1 is SNHLY and CDR2 FYNNEI. The CDR3 covers 17 residues. CDR3: CASSEALPLAVDNEQFF. The CDR3 nucleotides read TGTGCCAGCAGTGAAGCGCTTCCTCTAGCGGTAGACAATGAGCAGTTCTTC.

The chain carries TRBV5-1 and TRBJ2-5; D gene uncertain. This CDR3 spans 12 amino acids. Germline V gene sequence: CDR1 SGHRS, CDR2 YFSETQ. V shed 1 base and J shed 7 bases, with 8 bases lying between them. The CDR3 nucleotides are TGCGCCAGCAGCTTGATTTACGCGACCCAGTACTTC. This codes for CASSLIYATQYF. Full variable domain (missing parts from reference TRBV5-1 and TRBJ2-5): KAGVTQTPRYLIKTRGQQVTLSCSPISGHRSVSWYQQTPGQGLQFLFEYFSETQRNKGNFPGRFSGRQFSNSRSEMNVSTLELGDSALYLCASSLIYATQYFGPGTRLLVL.

This clonotype was counted a few times. The gene calls are TRBV7-9 and TRBJ2-3; 12 nucleotides line up with TRBD2. This CDR3 region has 16 residues. The germline gives CDR1 SEHNR, CDR2 FQNEAQ (reference sequence). Losses at the gene ends were 7 bases for V and 2 bases for J; bases not matched to a gene: 7. CDR3 coding DNA: TGTGCCAGCATCCTAGCGGGGGGGAGGTACACAGATACGCAGTATTTT. As protein: CASILAGGRYTDTQYF.

The V call is TRBV4-1, the J call TRBJ2-1; 12 positions agree with TRBD2. The CDR3 runs 17 residues. V shed 4 bases, J shed 10 bases, and the junction held 14 bases outside the gene matches. CDR1 and CDR2 from the germline V gene are MGHRA and YSYEKL. CDR3 bases: TGCGCCAGCAGCCTCCGACTAGCGGGGGACTACGGAGAAGAGCAGTTCTTC. Residues: CASSLRLAGDYGEEQFF.

This sequence joins TRBV4-1 and TRBJ1-1; the D is unclear. Deletions cut 2 bases from V and 3 bases from J, with 13 bases between. The germline V gene has CDR1 MGHRA and CDR2 YSYEKL. This CDR3 has 15 amino acids. In DNA, the CDR3 is TGCGCCAGCAGCCAAAGCATCGGGATTCACACTGAAGCTTTCTTT. Encoded protein: CASSQSIGIHTEAFF.